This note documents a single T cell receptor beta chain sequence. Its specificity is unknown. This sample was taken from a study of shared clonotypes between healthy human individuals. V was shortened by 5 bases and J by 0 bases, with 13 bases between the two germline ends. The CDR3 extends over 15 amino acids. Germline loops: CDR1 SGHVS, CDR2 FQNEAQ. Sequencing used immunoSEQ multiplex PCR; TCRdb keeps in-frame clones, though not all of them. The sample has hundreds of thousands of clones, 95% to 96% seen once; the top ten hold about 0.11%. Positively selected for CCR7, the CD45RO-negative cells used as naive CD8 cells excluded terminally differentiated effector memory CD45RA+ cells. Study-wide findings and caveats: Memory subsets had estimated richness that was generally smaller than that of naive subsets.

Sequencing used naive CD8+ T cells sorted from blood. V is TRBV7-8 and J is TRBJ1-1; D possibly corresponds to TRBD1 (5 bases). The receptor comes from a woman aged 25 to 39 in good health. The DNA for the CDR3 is TGTGCCAGCAGCCGGGGACCTACTTTGAACACTGAAGCTTTCTTT. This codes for CASSRGPTLNTEAFF.